Shown below are 28 T cell receptor beta chains from a single sample sequenced in a study of Tregs in tolerant kidney transplant recipients. Assay used: immunoSEQ multiplex PCR; TCRdb lists only in-frame clones, some missing. The sample spans roughly 30,000 clones; the ten largest clones claim approximately 15%. Here the sequenced sample was CD8+ T cells from blood, taken before the transplant. These receptors were taken from a human donor who received a combined kidney and bone marrow transplant.

A note on this clone: The sequenced fragment ends 3 residues before the CDR3 boundary, so the rest is inferred from the germline J gene. The chain recombines TRBV6-2 or TRBV6-3 with TRBJ2-7; 8 bases are a match to TRBD2. The CDR3 is made up of 16 amino acids. Germline-derived CDR1 and CDR2 are MNHEY and SVGEGT. The junction had 11 bases not matched to a gene; V was cut back by 4 bases and J by 3 bases. This chain's CDR3 is CASSSPASGYFYEQYF. CDR3 bases read: TGTGCCAGCAGTTCTCCGGCTAGCGGGTACTTCTACGAG.

On this clone: The CDR3 end falls 3 residues outside the read, so it is completed with the germline J gene. This chain connects TRBV20-1 to TRBJ1-1; tentatively, D is TRBD1 (6 bases). V lost 1 base, J lost 4 bases, and 13 bases lay in between. The germline gives CDR1 DFQATT, CDR2 SNEGSKA (reference sequence). CDR3 length equals 14 residues. Incomplete CDR3 DNA: TGCAGTGCTAGAGTTCCAGGGGAGGGCACTGAA. Amino acids: CSARVPGEGTE. The whole CDR3 region reads CSARVPGEGTEAFF.

To note about this clone: Read coverage stops 3 residues before the CDR3 terminus; the germline J gene supplies the remainder. The gene calls are TRBV10-3 and TRBJ2-1; 8 positions match TRBD2. After removal of 6 bases from V and 4 bases from J, the junction contained 8 bases not matched to a gene. Germline lookup yields CDR1 ENHRY and CDR2 SYGVKD. This CDR3 has 15 residues. This CDR3 is CAIRELAELYNEQFF. Partial CDR3 DNA: TGTGCCATCAGGGAACTAGCGGAGCTTTACAATGAG.

To note about this clone: The read gets to within 3 residues of the CDR3 end, and the germline J gene fills in the rest. The gene calls are TRBV19 and TRBJ1-2; D remains ambiguous. The CDR3 contains 13 residues. Germline V gene sequence: CDR1 LNHDA, CDR2 SQIVND (reference sequence). The V gene lost 5 bases and the J gene lost 4 bases, with 11 bases spanning the gap. The sequenced CDR3 bases are TGTGCCAGTAGTCCTCGGTCGCTCTATGGC. The encoded protein is CASSPRSLYG. The complete CDR3 sequence is CASSPRSLYGYTF.

A remark on this clone: The CDR3 extends 3 residues past the end of the read, so its final part is completed from the germline J gene. The chain employs TRBV6-1 and TRBJ2-7; D is perhaps TRBD1 (5 bases). The CDR3 length is 15 residues. Between the trimmed V and J ends, which lost 2 bases and 2 bases, there was a span of 13 bases. Per the germline V gene, CDR1 is MNHNS and CDR2 is SASEGT. Here the CDR3 reads CASSEWVKGTYEQYF. The CDR3 bases that were read are TGTGCCAGCAGTGAATGGGTCAAGGGGACCTACGAG.

As regards this clone: The CDR3 end falls 3 residues outside the read, so it is completed with the germline J gene. The V call is TRBV2, the J call TRBJ1-4, with D possibly being TRBD1 (6 bases). CDR3 length: 18 residues. Trimming removed 3 bases from V and 0 bases from J, with 17 bases in between. From germline, CDR1 is SNHLY and CDR2 FYNNEI. Here the CDR3 reads CASSDTDSSSATNEKLFF. The CDR3 DNA, read in part, is TGTGCCAGCAGTGATACGGACAGTTCTTCGGCAACTAATGAAAAA.

A word on this clone: The missing CDR3 end, 3 residues past where the read stops, is filled in from the germline J gene. The chain joins TRBV29-1 to TRBJ2-7; TRBD1 matches 10 bases. Germline V gene data show CDR1 as SQVTM and CDR2 as ANQGSEA. This CDR3 spans 13 amino acids. Trimming removed 6 bases from V and 4 bases from J; junction bases left unmatched: 6. The CDR3 sequence is CSVTGTGVYEQYF. Partial CDR3 DNA: TGCAGCGTGACCGGGACAGGGGTTTACGAG.

Comments on this clone: The read falls 3 residues short of the CDR3 end, and the missing part is taken from the germline J gene. V and J are TRBV19 and TRBJ2-7; 10 bases fit TRBD1. J lost 2 bases, V lost 5 bases, and 3 bases had no gene match. This CDR3 is built from 14 residues. Per germline, CDR1 LNHDA and CDR2 SQIVND (reference sequence). The DNA read from the CDR3 is TGTGCCAGTAGTGGGACAGGGGCCACCTACGAG. Encoded protein: CASSGTGATYE. From start to end, the CDR3 is CASSGTGATYEQYF.

A word on this clone: The CDR3 end is not reached by the read, which stops 3 residues before it; the germline J gene fills it in. The chain uses TRBV20-1 and TRBJ1-1, with D perhaps matching TRBD1 (5 bases). V was trimmed by 2 bases and J by 1 base, leaving 14 bases between them. The CDR3 consists of 15 residues. Germline values: CDR1 DFQATT, CDR2 SNEGSKA (reference sequence). The CDR3 reads CSARTIGHSNTEAFF. Partial CDR3 DNA: TGCAGTGCTAGAACTATCGGACATTCGAACACTGAA.

A remark on this clone: The read falls 3 residues short of the CDR3 end, and the missing part is taken from the germline J gene. This rearrangement joins TRBV29-1 to TRBJ2-7; D uncertain. There are 13 residues in the CDR3. Trimming cost V 7 bases and J 2 bases, with 15 bases left between them. Germline assignment: CDR1 SQVTM and CDR2 ANQGSEA. The CDR3 DNA, read in part, is TGCAGCGCTACCACGGGTGGTACCTACGAG. It specifies CSATTGGTYE. The entire CDR3 protein reads CSATTGGTYEQYF.

Comment on this clone: The read stops 3 residues short of the end of the CDR3; the missing end is completed from the germline J gene. The V gene is TRBV7-2, the J gene TRBJ2-7; perhaps TRBD2 as D (7 bases). This CDR3 comprises 16 residues. Germline V gene sequence: CDR1 SGHTA, CDR2 FQGNSA. V was cut by 0 bases and J by 6 bases, with 18 bases left in between. CDR3: CASSLAGGREFGEQYF. The sequenced CDR3 bases are TGTGCCAGCAGCTTAGCGGGGGGGCGGGAGTTCGGCGAG.

On this clone: The sequence runs out 3 residues before the end of the CDR3; the remainder is reconstructed from the germline J gene. V usage is TRBV23-1 and J usage is TRBJ2-3; D is unclear. TRBV23-1 counts as an open reading frame of uncertain function. Trimming cost V 9 bases and J 2 bases, with 21 bases left between them. This CDR3 spans 16 amino acids. Partial CDR3 DNA: TGCGCCAGGAAAATAACAGCCGAAGACCTCACAGATACG. It encodes CARKITAEDLTDT. The CDR3 as a whole reads CARKITAEDLTDTQYF.

Notes on this clone: The read terminates 3 residues ahead of where the CDR3 ends, so the germline J gene completes it. The rearrangement joins TRBV20-1 to TRBJ2-1; TRBD2 might be the D (6 bases). Germline V gives CDR1 DFQATT, CDR2 SNEGSKA (reference sequence). Deletions cut 7 bases from V and 0 bases from J, with 13 bases between. This CDR3 contains 14 residues. The sequenced CDR3 bases are TGCAGTGGGCGCGGGCGGGACTCCTACAATGAG. Translating gives CSGRGRDSYNE. The whole CDR3 protein is CSGRGRDSYNEQFF.

Notes on this clone: Read coverage stops 3 residues before the CDR3 terminus; the germline J gene supplies the remainder. The rearrangement links TRBV7-6 to TRBJ2-1, with 10 bases matching TRBD2. V was pared by 0 bases and J by 9 bases, with 5 bases of the junction left unmatched. The CDR3 runs 15 residues. The V gene's germline CDR1 is SGHVS and CDR2 FNYEAQ. The sequenced part of the CDR3 DNA is TGTGCCAGCAGCTTAGCGGCTAGCGGGAGCGGTGAG. Protein sequence: CASSLAASGSGE. In full, the CDR3 is CASSLAASGSGEQFF.

A word on this clone: Coverage ceases 3 residues before the CDR3 finishes, and the germline J gene fills in the end. The V gene is TRBV29-1, the J gene TRBJ2-7, with 9 bases that match TRBD1. V lost 4 bases and J lost 3; bases outside the gene matches: 4. CDR1 and CDR2 from the germline V gene are SQVTM and ANQGSEA. This CDR3 contains 13 residues. The CDR3 DNA, read in part, is TGCAGCGTTGCGGGACAGGGTATCTACGAG. Its protein is CSVAGQGIYE. The CDR3, in full, reads CSVAGQGIYEQYF.

For this clone: The read ends 3 residues shy of where the CDR3 ends; the end is completed using the germline J gene. J is TRBJ2-5 and V is TRBV19, with D perhaps TRBD1 (5 bases). The germline V and J ends were trimmed by 3 bases and 2 bases, with 13 bases remaining between them. From germline, CDR1 is LNHDA and CDR2 SQIVND (reference sequence). The CDR3 is made up of 15 amino acids. The CDR3 bases that were read are TGTGCCAGTAGTATTTGGCCAGGGATACAAGAGACC. Protein: CASSIWPGIQET. The entire CDR3 reads CASSIWPGIQETQYF.

Comments on this clone: The read falls 3 residues short of the CDR3 end, and the missing part is taken from the germline J gene. The gene calls are TRBV19 and TRBJ2-4, with D maybe TRBD2 (5 bases). CDR1 and CDR2 (germline): LNHDA, SQIVND (reference sequence). V was clipped by 6 bases and J by 5 bases, with 11 bases between them. CDR3 length: 13 residues. The sequenced CDR3 bases are TGTGCCAGTAGCGAGGGCCTCGAAAACATT. Its translation: CASSEGLENI. The full CDR3 protein reads CASSEGLENIQYF.

Details on this clone: The read comes to an end 3 residues before the CDR3 does, leaving the germline J gene to fill in the end. The chain has TRBV7-9 and TRBJ2-1; the D gene is possibly TRBD2 (5 bases). V gave up 5 bases and J gave up 7 bases, with 15 bases separating them. Looked up from germline, CDR1 is SEHNR and CDR2 is FQNEAQ (reference sequence). This CDR3 spans 14 amino acids. CDR3 sequence: CASSRIEGLNEQFF. The DNA read from the CDR3 is TGTGCCAGCAGCCGCATTGAGGGCCTTAATGAG. Looking up the rest from reference TRBV7-9 and TRBJ2-1 gives the full variable domain: DTGVSQNPRHKITKRGQNVTFRCDPISEHNRLYWYRQTLGQGPEFLTYFQNEAQLEKSRLLSDRFSAERPKGSFSTLEIQRTEQGDSAMYLCASSRIEGLNEQFFGPGTRLTVL.

CDR3 DNA, as far as it was read: TGCGCCAGCAGCTCGCCCGCGGGGTTTACCCTGAACACTGAA. Protein sequence: CASSSPAGFTLNTE. The full CDR3 is CASSSPAGFTLNTEAFF. The chain couples TRBV5-1 to TRBJ1-1, with D unclear. The read comes to an end 3 residues before the CDR3 does, leaving the germline J gene to fill in the end. V lost 3 bases to trimming and J lost 0 bases, with 18 bases between them. This CDR3 is 17 amino acids long. Germline-derived CDR1 and CDR2 are SGHRS and YFSETQ.

Concerning this clone itself: The read falls 3 residues short of the CDR3 end, and the missing part is taken from the germline J gene. V gene TRBV7-9 combines with J gene TRBJ2-5; TRBD2 might be the D (5 bases). The V end was cut by 3 bases, the J end by 1 base, with 12 bases between. This CDR3 has 15 residues. Germline CDR1 SEHNR, CDR2 FQNEAQ (reference sequence). The CDR3 bases that were read are TGTGCCAGCAGCTTCTCAGGAGGCTCCCAAGAGACC. Its protein product is CASSFSGGSQET. The CDR3 as a whole reads CASSFSGGSQETQYF.

A remark on this clone: The read falls 3 residues short of the CDR3 end, and the missing part is taken from the germline J gene. The chain is built from TRBV7-9 and TRBJ2-1; D is possibly TRBD1 (5 bases). The V gene's germline CDR1 is SEHNR and CDR2 FQNEAQ (reference sequence). The CDR3 loop spans 13 amino acids. Trimming took off 1 base at V and 9 bases at J, with 10 bases between the two ends. The covered CDR3 bases are TGTGCCAGCAGCTTAGATCCAGACAGTGAG. Translated: CASSLDPDSE. The complete CDR3 reads CASSLDPDSEQFF.

In the case of this clone: The CDR3 extends 3 residues past the end of the read, so its final part is completed from the germline J gene. The chain has TRBV19 and TRBJ1-5; no reliable D call. This CDR3 is 13 amino acids long. The V end lost 3 bases, the J end lost 8 bases, and 11 bases lay between the germline ends. The V gene's germline CDR1 is LNHDA and CDR2 SQIVND (reference sequence). CDR3: CASSIPPFEPQHF. The CDR3 bases that were read are TGTGCCAGTAGTATTCCCCCATTTGAGCCC.

Comments on this clone: The observed sequence ends 3 residues before the CDR3 terminus, with the missing tail filled in from the germline J gene. The chain recombines TRBV7-6 with TRBJ2-7; 13 nucleotides line up with TRBD2. CDR3 size: 16 residues. Germline loops: CDR1 SGHVS, CDR2 FNYEAQ. V shed 5 bases, J shed 6 bases, and the junction held 10 bases outside the gene matches. The covered CDR3 bases are TGTGCCAGCAGCCCCGGACTAGCGGGAGATTTAGGCGAG. It translates to CASSPGLAGDLGE. The entire CDR3 is CASSPGLAGDLGEQYF.

To note about this clone: With the read ending 3 residues before the CDR3 end, the germline J gene is used to fill in that end. The chain employs TRBV5-6 and TRBJ2-3; D tentatively fits TRBD1 or TRBD2 (5 bases each). This CDR3 has 15 residues. Germline CDR1 and CDR2: SGHDT and YYEEEE. V lost 1 base and J 5 bases, leaving 14 bases between the germline ends. The CDR3 bases that were read are TGTGCCAGCAGCTTGATCAGGGAGTGGCAAGATACG. It is translated as CASSLIREWQDT. The full CDR3 protein is CASSLIREWQDTQYF.

To note about this clone: Read coverage stops 3 residues before the CDR3 terminus; the germline J gene supplies the remainder. The chain joins TRBV6-2 or TRBV6-3 to TRBJ1-1; tentatively, D is TRBD1 (5 bases). The CDR3 length is 12 residues. The germline gives CDR1 MNHEY, CDR2 SVGEGT. Trimming shortened V by 7 bases and J by 5 bases, and 11 bases separated the two germline ends. CDR3 DNA, as far as it was read: TGTGCCAGCACCGGGGGAGGGACTGAA. This codes for CASTGGGTE. In full, the CDR3 reads CASTGGGTEAFF.

Comment on this clone: Read coverage stops 3 residues before the CDR3 terminus; the germline J gene supplies the remainder. J is TRBJ1-2 and V is TRBV5-1; 7 nucleotides agree with TRBD1. Germline V CDR1 and CDR2: SGHRS, YFSETQ. This CDR3 is built from 13 residues. The CDR3 sequence: CASSLDTGEGYTF. The CDR3 DNA, read in part, is TGCGCCAGCAGCTTGGATACAGGGGAGGGC.

A remark on this clone: The read is 3 residues too short to cover the CDR3 end, so that end is filled in from the germline J gene. The chain joins TRBV20-1 to TRBJ2-7, with a tentative D call TRBD2 (5 bases). The CDR3 runs to 13 residues. Trimming took off 3 bases at V and 4 bases at J, with 13 bases between the two ends. Germline V gene lookup returns CDR1 DFQATT and CDR2 SNEGSKA (reference sequence). The sequenced part of the CDR3 DNA is TGCAGTGCTAGTTCCAGCGGTGGATACGAG. Its translation: CSASSSGGYE. The full CDR3 sequence reads CSASSSGGYEQYF.

This CDR3 reads CSALYGDSYNSPLHF. The CDR3 bases that were read are TGCAGTGCTTTATACGGGGACAGTTATAATTCACCC. The chain uses TRBV20-1 and TRBJ1-6, with TRBD1 identical over 7 bases. The read is 3 residues too short to cover the CDR3 end, so that end is filled in from the germline J gene. Germline CDR1 DFQATT, CDR2 SNEGSKA (reference sequence). The length of the CDR3 is 15 residues. Trimming removed 5 bases from V and 4 bases from J; junction bases left unmatched: 8.